The entry below describes one TCR beta chain. These data are taken from a study of cytomegalovirus exposure and HLA in healthy donors. The V gene's germline CDR1 is SGHNT and CDR2 YYREEE (reference sequence). The CDR3 is 13 residues long. With 4 bases removed from V and 4 bases from J, the gap between germline ends came to 11 bases. The primer mix had 60 Vbeta and 13 Jbeta primers. The protocol was immunoSEQ multiplex PCR, while the TCRdb copy is restricted to in-frame clones and leaves out a portion. This sample has roughly 180,000 clones; roughly 85% occur once, and the top ten carry 9.3%. This sequence originates from a young man in good health and CMV-seropositive. The chain combines TRBV5-4 with TRBJ2-5; weak D call: TRBD2 (6 bases). Sequences were obtained from PBMCs. The CDR3 region has the DNA TGTGCCAGCAGCGGAACTAGCACAGAGACCCAGTACTTC. This encodes CASSGTSTETQYF.